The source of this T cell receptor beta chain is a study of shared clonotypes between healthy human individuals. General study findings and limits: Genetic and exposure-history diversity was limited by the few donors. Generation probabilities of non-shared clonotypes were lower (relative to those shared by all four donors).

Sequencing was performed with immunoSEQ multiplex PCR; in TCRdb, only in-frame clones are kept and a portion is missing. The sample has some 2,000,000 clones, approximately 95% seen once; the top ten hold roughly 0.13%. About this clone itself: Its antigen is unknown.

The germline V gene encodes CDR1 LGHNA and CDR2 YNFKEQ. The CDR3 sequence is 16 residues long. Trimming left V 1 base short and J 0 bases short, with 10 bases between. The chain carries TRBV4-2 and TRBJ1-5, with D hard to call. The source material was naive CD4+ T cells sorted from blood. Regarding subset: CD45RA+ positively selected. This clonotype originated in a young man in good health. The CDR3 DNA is TGTGCCAGCAGCCAAGCGGCGACTTTTAGCAATCAGCCCCAGCATTTT. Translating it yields CASSQAATFSNQPQHF.